Each of the 27 T cell receptor beta chains below was sequenced from the same sample in a study of cytomegalovirus exposure and HLA in healthy donors. PCR was performed using 60 Vbeta and 13 Jbeta primers. Sequencing was performed with immunoSEQ multiplex PCR; in TCRdb, only in-frame clones are kept and a portion is missing. The sample totals some 130,000 clones. Input material: PBMCs. The receptors derive from a woman in her thirties or forties in good health and CMV-seronegative.

The chain couples TRBV7-3 to TRBJ1-2; the match to TRBD1 covers 10 bases. In germline, CDR1 is SGHTA, CDR2 FQGTGA. This CDR3 region has 14 residues. V lost 10 bases to trimming and J lost 6 bases; unmatched junction nucleotides: 11. The CDR3 DNA follows: TGTGCCACCCTGAGACAGGGGGCGCGCGATGGCTACACCTTC. Its translation: CATLRQGARDGYTF.

V is TRBV4-3 and J is TRBJ2-2, with D unresolved. The CDR3 sequence is 15 residues long. Per germline, CDR1 LGHNA and CDR2 YSLEER. Trimming cost V 0 bases and J 4 bases, with 9 bases left between them. The CDR3 is CASSQDSATTGELFF. In DNA, the CDR3 is TGCGCCAGCAGCCAAGACTCAGCGACCACCGGGGAGCTGTTTTTT.

The rearrangement uses TRBV6-6 and TRBJ1-5; D is undetermined. CDR1 is MNHNY, CDR2 SVGAGI, per germline (reference sequence). This CDR3 has 15 residues. Trimming pared 0 bases from V and 5 bases from J, leaving 11 bases between. Here the CDR3 DNA reads TGTGCCAGCAGTTACTCAGGCGGGCTCGATCAGCCCCAGCATTTT. It encodes CASSYSGGLDQPQHF.

The V and J genes are TRBV6-1 and TRBJ2-7; possible D gene TRBD2, 6 bases. V was trimmed by 4 bases and J by 9 bases, leaving 16 bases between them. From germline, CDR1 is MNHNS and CDR2 SASEGT. The CDR3 consists of 13 residues. The CDR3 coding sequence is TGTGCCAGCAGTGCCCCCGGGAGCCGCTGGCAGTACGTC. Translated: CASSAPGSRWQYV.

This rearrangement joins TRBV9 to TRBJ1-1, with D uncertain. The germline V gene has CDR1 SGDLS and CDR2 YYNGEE. The V gene lost 0 bases and the J gene lost 0 bases, with 12 bases spanning the gap. There are 16 residues in the CDR3. Here the CDR3 reads CASSVGSSRMNTEAFF. CDR3 coding DNA: TGTGCCAGCAGCGTAGGGTCCTCGCGAATGAACACTGAAGCTTTCTTT.

The chain has TRBV6-6 and TRBJ1-1, with a weak D call TRBD1 (5 bases). There are 16 residues in the CDR3. Trimming pared 7 bases from V and 0 bases from J, leaving 18 bases between. The V gene's germline CDR1 is MNHNY and CDR2 SVGAGI (reference sequence). The CDR3 DNA reads TGTGCCAGCATCGAGTCGGGGGTTTACATGAACACTGAAGCTTTCTTT. It translates to CASIESGVYMNTEAFF.

A remark on this clone: Other DNA sequences of this sample code for an identical CDR3. The rearrangement uses TRBV5-1 and TRBJ1-1; 7 nucleotides align to TRBD1. Germline CDR1 and CDR2: SGHRS and YFSETQ. V was pared by 0 bases and J by 5 bases, with 4 bases of the junction left unmatched. This CDR3 spans 14 amino acids. The CDR3 loop reads CASSLGGGGTEAFF. Written as DNA, the CDR3 is TGCGCCAGCAGCTTGGGAGGGGGCGGAACTGAAGCTTTCTTT.

V usage is TRBV4-1 and J usage is TRBJ2-2, with 8 bases fitting TRBD1. The J segment lost 7 bases and the V segment lost 8 bases, leaving 15 bases of the junction unmatched. The CDR3 sequence is 16 residues long. The germline V gene has CDR1 MGHRA and CDR2 YSYEKL. CDR3 DNA sequence: TGCGCCAGCTATCCCCATGCAGGGGGCTTAGTCGGGGAGCTGTTTTTT. This sequence encodes CASYPHAGGLVGELFF.

The chain recombines TRBV19 with TRBJ2-2, with 11 bases matching TRBD1. Trimming removed 6 bases from V and 5 bases from J; junction bases left unmatched: 11. Germline V gene lookup returns CDR1 LNHDA and CDR2 SQIVND (reference sequence). CDR3 length: 17 residues. The CDR3 loop is CASRPQVGTGGTGELFF. Here the CDR3 DNA reads TGTGCCAGTAGACCACAGGTTGGGACAGGGGGGACCGGGGAGCTGTTTTTT.

The V gene is TRBV19, the J gene TRBJ2-1, with TRBD2 as a possible D gene (6 bases). The V and J ends lost 4 bases and 4 bases respectively, with 14 bases between them. CDR3 length: 15 residues. The germline CDR1 and CDR2 sequences are LNHDA and SQIVND (reference sequence). CDR3 coding DNA: TGTGCCAGTAGTAGCCCACTGGGGAGGTACAATGAGCAGTTCTTC. The encoded protein is CASSSPLGRYNEQFF.

The chain combines TRBV11-2 with TRBJ2-2, with D unresolved. Germline V gene data show CDR1 as SGHAT and CDR2 as FQNNGV. CDR3 length: 13 residues. V was cut by 3 bases and J by 1 base, with 3 bases left in between. The CDR3 DNA reads TGTGCCAGCAGCTTCCAGAACACCGGGGAGCTGTTTTTT. It codes for CASSFQNTGELFF.

V gene TRBV5-1 combines with J gene TRBJ1-5; unclear D gene. V lost 4 bases, J lost 3 bases, and 11 bases lay in between. Germline V gene data show CDR1 as SGHRS and CDR2 as YFSETQ. This CDR3 has 14 residues. CDR3 protein: CASSLGFNNQPQHF. CDR3 DNA: TGCGCCAGCAGCCTCGGGTTTAACAATCAGCCCCAGCATTTT.

This rearrangement joins TRBV11-3 to TRBJ2-3, with 7 bases identical to TRBD1. V lost 4 bases and J lost 9; bases outside the gene matches: 10. The germline gives CDR1 SGHNT, CDR2 YENEEA. CDR3 length: 14 amino acids. CDR3: CASSSRQGSGTQYF. CDR3 coding DNA: TGTGCCAGCAGCTCCCGACAGGGAAGCGGCACGCAGTATTTT.

This chain uses TRBV28 with TRBJ1-2; D gene unclear. The CDR3 has 13 amino acids. Trimming shortened V by 2 bases and J by 2 bases, and 6 bases separated the two germline ends. Germline-derived CDR1 and CDR2 are MDHEN and SYDVKM. The CDR3 region is CASSLLGNYGYTF. The DNA for the CDR3 is TGTGCCAGCAGTTTACTGGGCAACTATGGCTACACCTTC.

V gene TRBV7-2 combines with J gene TRBJ1-5; D perhaps matches TRBD1 (5 bases). The V end was cut by 5 bases, the J end by 2 bases, with 13 bases between. Per the germline V gene, CDR1 is SGHTA and CDR2 is FQGNSA. The CDR3 consists of 15 residues. The CDR3 loop reads CASSLMGGGNQPQHF. CDR3 coding DNA: TGTGCCAGCAGCCTTATGGGGGGAGGCAATCAGCCCCAGCATTTT.

The CDR3 reads CASSQDRGTAFEAFF. CDR3 coding DNA: TGCGCCAGCAGCCAAGACAGAGGGACAGCCTTTGAAGCTTTCTTT. The V call is TRBV4-3, the J call TRBJ1-1; TRBD1 agrees at 7 bases. The V and J ends lost 0 bases and 7 bases, in that order; junction bases with no gene match: 8. CDR1 LGHNA and CDR2 YSLEER come from the germline V gene. The CDR3 length is 15 residues.

This rearrangement joins TRBV6-6 to TRBJ2-3, with unresolved D. The V end was cut by 8 bases, the J end by 2 bases, with 8 bases between. Germline V gene data show CDR1 as MNHNY and CDR2 as SVGAGI (reference sequence). The CDR3 contains 12 residues. CDR3: CASEFDTDTQYF. The CDR3 DNA reads as TGTGCCAGCGAGTTTGACACAGATACGCAGTATTTT.

The chain has TRBV5-1 and TRBJ2-3; 10 bases match TRBD1. V trimming: 4 bases; J trimming: 1 base; junction bases outside the gene matches: 3. In germline, CDR1 is SGHRS, CDR2 YFSETQ. The CDR3 is 15 amino acids. CDR3 region: CASSRGQGGTDTQYF. Here the CDR3 DNA reads TGCGCCAGCAGCCGTGGACAGGGGGGCACAGATACGCAGTATTTT.

The genes are TRBV28 and TRBJ1-4, with a tentative D call TRBD1 (5 bases). Trimming took off 8 bases at V and 7 bases at J, with 11 bases between the two ends. The CDR3 spans 12 residues. Per the germline V gene, CDR1 is MDHEN and CDR2 is SYDVKM. The CDR3 DNA reads as TGTGCCAGCCGGAGGGGACGTGAAAAACTGTTTTTT. Encoded protein: CASRRGREKLFF.

This chain links TRBV28 with TRBJ2-7; a possible D gene is TRBD1 (5 bases). The CDR3 totals 12 residues. Trimming stripped 6 bases from V and 4 bases from J, with 10 bases between. From germline, CDR1 is MDHEN and CDR2 SYDVKM. CDR3 sequence reads: CASSPGQYEQYF. CDR3 DNA: TGTGCCAGCAGCCCAGGACAATACGAGCAGTACTTC.

A note on this clone: The germline gene is not matched at one end of the junction; a read error may be the cause. V usage is TRBV7-7 and J usage is TRBJ2-4, with 10 bases fitting TRBD2. The CDR3 consists of 15 residues. Germline assignment: CDR1 SSHAT and CDR2 FNYEAQ (reference sequence). CDR3 protein: CASSRERGGKNIQYF. CDR3 DNA sequence: TGTGCTAGCAGCAGAGAGCGGGGGGGCAAAAACATTCAGTACTTC.

CDR3 sequence: CASSLGAGGLSYEQYF. The CDR3 nucleotides read TGTGCCAGCAGCTTAGGGGCAGGTGGCCTCTCCTACGAGCAGTACTTC. The genes are TRBV7-6 and TRBJ2-5; D ambiguous. The DNA end favors TRBJ2-7, so the J call may be wrong. CDR1 and CDR2 from the germline V gene are SGHVS and FNYEAQ. This CDR3 region has 16 residues.

This chain connects TRBV9 to TRBJ1-1, with a tentative D call TRBD1 (6 bases). Germline V gene lookup returns CDR1 SGDLS and CDR2 YYNGEE. This CDR3 region has 13 residues. V lost 6 bases to trimming and J lost 7 bases, with 16 bases between them. CDR3 DNA sequence: TGTGCCAGCACTCTGCCAGGGGCAGGTGAAGCTTTCTTT. Encoded protein: CASTLPGAGEAFF.

The chain combines TRBV7-3 with TRBJ2-6; D is undetermined. This CDR3 region has 15 residues. Deletions cut 5 bases from V and 0 bases from J, with 8 bases between. CDR1 and CDR2 (germline): SGHTA, FQGTGA. The CDR3 DNA is TGTGCCAGCAGCACCCGGAGCTCTGGGGCCAACGTCCTGACTTTC. It codes for CASSTRSSGANVLTF.

The chain carries TRBV4-1 and TRBJ1-4; D is uncertain. This CDR3 spans 15 amino acids. Per the germline V gene, CDR1 is MGHRA and CDR2 is YSYEKL. Trimming removed 3 bases at V and 4 bases at J, with 12 bases between. The CDR3 nucleotides are TGCGCCAGCAGCCATCCCCTTAGAGGTAATGAAAAACTGTTTTTT. Protein product: CASSHPLRGNEKLFF.

The CDR3 is CAISEWGYEQYV. CDR3 coding DNA: TGTGCCATCAGTGAGTGGGGCTACGAGCAGTACGTC. The chain employs TRBV10-3 and TRBJ2-7; the D is unclear. Between the trimmed V and J ends, which lost 1 base and 3 bases, there was a span of 4 bases. The germline V gene encodes CDR1 ENHRY and CDR2 SYGVKD. The CDR3 length is 12 residues.

The rearrangement uses TRBV5-1 and TRBJ1-2; maybe TRBD1 (6 bases). Trimming took 0 bases from V and 6 from J, leaving 12 bases between them. The CDR3 consists of 14 residues. In germline, CDR1 is SGHRS, CDR2 YFSETQ. Here the CDR3 DNA reads TGCGCCAGCAGCTTGGGGACAGAGGTTAATGGCTACACCTTC. Translated, it gives CASSLGTEVNGYTF.